Given below is one TCR beta chain in context. Its target is not known. The data were obtained in a study of T cell clones after liver transplantation. Study-wide background: Subjects received no induction therapy and standard immunosuppression until randomization at 12-24 months post-transplant.

Generated by immunoSEQ multiplex PCR, the TCRdb table keeps only in-frame clones and is missing some. The sample includes around 110,000 clones, less than 95% of them seen just once. The study, taken as a whole, reports: Post-transplant time points were not standardized, so conclusions are preliminary.

The CDR3 loop spans 15 amino acids. The germline V gene encodes CDR1 SGHRS and CDR2 YFSETQ. V was shortened by 4 bases and J by 0 bases, with 12 bases between the two germline ends. The chain joins TRBV5-1 to TRBJ2-3, with D unclear. This TCR was recovered from a human patient who received a liver transplant. Some T cells may be provided by the graft donor. This specimen was CD4+ T cells from blood, taken 12 months after liver transplant. CDR3 region: CASSLFTTSTDTQYF. The CDR3, as DNA: TGCGCCAGCAGCCTGTTTACAACTAGCACAGATACGCAGTATTTT.